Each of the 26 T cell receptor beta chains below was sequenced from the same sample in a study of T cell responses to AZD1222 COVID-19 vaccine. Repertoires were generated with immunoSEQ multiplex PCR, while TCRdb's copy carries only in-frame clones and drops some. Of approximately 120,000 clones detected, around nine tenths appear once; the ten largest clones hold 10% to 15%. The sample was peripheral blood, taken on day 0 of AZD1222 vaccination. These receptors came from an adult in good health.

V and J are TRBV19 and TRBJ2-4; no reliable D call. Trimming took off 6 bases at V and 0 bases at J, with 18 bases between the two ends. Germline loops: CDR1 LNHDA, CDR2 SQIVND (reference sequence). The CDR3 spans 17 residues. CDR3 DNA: TGTGCCAGTAGCGAAACACTGACGAAAATAGCCAAAAACATTCAGTACTTC. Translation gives CASSETLTKIAKNIQYF.

This CDR3 is CASSPRGTGLYGYTF. In DNA form, the CDR3 reads TGTGCCAGCAGTCCCCGAGGCACAGGACTTTATGGCTACACCTTC. V gene TRBV28 combines with J gene TRBJ1-2; possibly TRBD1 for D (5 bases). The germline V gene encodes CDR1 MDHEN and CDR2 SYDVKM. The CDR3 spans 15 residues. The ends were cut back, 5 bases at V and 5 bases at J, with 18 bases in the middle.

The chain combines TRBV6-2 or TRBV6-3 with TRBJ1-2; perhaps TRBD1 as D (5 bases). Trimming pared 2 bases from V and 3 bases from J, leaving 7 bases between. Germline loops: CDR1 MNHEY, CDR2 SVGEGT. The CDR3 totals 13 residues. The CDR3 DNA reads TGTGCCAGCAGTTACGGGACGGACTATGGCTACACCTTC. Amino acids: CASSYGTDYGYTF.

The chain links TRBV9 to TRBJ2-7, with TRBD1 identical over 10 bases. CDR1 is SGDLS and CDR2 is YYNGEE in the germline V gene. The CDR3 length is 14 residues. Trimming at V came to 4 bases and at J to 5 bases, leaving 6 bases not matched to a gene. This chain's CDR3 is CASSSRQGAHEQYF. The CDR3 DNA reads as TGTGCCAGCAGCTCCCGACAGGGGGCGCACGAGCAGTACTTC.

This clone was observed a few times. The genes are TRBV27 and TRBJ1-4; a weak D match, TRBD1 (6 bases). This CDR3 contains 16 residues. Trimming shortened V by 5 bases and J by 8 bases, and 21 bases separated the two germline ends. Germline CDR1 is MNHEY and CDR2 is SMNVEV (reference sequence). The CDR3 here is CASSPTSGGGGEKLFF. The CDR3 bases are TGTGCCAGCAGTCCAACTTCTGGCGGGGGCGGGGAAAAACTGTTTTTT.

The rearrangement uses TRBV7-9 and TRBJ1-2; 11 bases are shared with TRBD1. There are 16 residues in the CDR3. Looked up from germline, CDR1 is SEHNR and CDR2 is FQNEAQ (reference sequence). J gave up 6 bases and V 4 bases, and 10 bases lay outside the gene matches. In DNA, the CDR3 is TGTGCCAGCAGCTCTCCATCCGGACAGGGGGCTGATGGCTACACCTTC. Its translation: CASSSPSGQGADGYTF.

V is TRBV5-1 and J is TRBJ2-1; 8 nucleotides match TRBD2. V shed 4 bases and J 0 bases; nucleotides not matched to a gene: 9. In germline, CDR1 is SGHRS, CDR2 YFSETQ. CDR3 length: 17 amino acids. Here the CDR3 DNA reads TGCGCCAGCAGCATGGGGGCGGGAGGCCTCTCCTACAATGAGCAGTTCTTC. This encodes CASSMGAGGLSYNEQFF.

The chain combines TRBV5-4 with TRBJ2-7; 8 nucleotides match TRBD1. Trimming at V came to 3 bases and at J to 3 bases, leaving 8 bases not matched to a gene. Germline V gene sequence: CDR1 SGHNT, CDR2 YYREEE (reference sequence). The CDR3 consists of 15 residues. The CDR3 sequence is CASSSPTGDIYEQYF. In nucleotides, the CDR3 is TGTGCCAGCAGCTCCCCGACAGGGGATATCTACGAGCAGTACTTC.

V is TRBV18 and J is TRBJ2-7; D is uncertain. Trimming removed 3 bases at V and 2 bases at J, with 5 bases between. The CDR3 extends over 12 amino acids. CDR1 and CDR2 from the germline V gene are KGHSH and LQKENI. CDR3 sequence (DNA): TGTGCCAGCTCACCGTTCCCCTACGAGCAGTACTTC. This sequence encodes CASSPFPYEQYF.

The CDR3 DNA reads as TGTGCCAGCAGTTTCAGCCCCCGGGCTCAACACACTGAAGCTTTCTTT. Its translation is CASSFSPRAQHTEAFF. The genes are TRBV28 and TRBJ1-1; D unclear. The V gene lost 3 bases and the J gene lost 3 bases, with 17 bases spanning the gap. The germline CDR1 and CDR2 sequences are MDHEN and SYDVKM. CDR3 length equals 16 residues.

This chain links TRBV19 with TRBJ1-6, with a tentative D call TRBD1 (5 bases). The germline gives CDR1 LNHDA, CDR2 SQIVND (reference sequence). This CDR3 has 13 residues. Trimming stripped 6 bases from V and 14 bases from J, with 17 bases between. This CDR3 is CASRTGGVSTLHF. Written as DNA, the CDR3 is TGTGCCAGTAGAACCGGGGGGGTATCGACCCTCCACTTT.

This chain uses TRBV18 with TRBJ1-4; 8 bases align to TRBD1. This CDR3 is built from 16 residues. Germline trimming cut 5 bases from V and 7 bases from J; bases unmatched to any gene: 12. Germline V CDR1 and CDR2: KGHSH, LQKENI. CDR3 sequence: CASSASQGASGEKLFF. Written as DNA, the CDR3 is TGTGCCAGCTCAGCATCGCAGGGGGCGAGCGGTGAAAAACTGTTTTTT.

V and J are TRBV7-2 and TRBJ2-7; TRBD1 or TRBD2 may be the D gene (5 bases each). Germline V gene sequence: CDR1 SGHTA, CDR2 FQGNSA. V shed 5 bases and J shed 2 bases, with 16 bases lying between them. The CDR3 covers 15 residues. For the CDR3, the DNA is TGTGCCAGCAGCCCGGGACGGATGGGAACCTACGAGCAGTACTTC. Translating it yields CASSPGRMGTYEQYF.

The CDR3 region is CASSQLQGSATDTQYF. The CDR3 DNA sequence: TGTGCCAGCAGCCAGCTACAGGGTTCGGCCACAGATACGCAGTATTTT. The chain carries TRBV14 and TRBJ2-3; tentative D call: TRBD1 (6 bases). Trimming stripped 3 bases from V and 2 bases from J, with 15 bases between. The CDR3 is made up of 16 amino acids. The germline V gene has CDR1 SGHDN and CDR2 FVKESK.

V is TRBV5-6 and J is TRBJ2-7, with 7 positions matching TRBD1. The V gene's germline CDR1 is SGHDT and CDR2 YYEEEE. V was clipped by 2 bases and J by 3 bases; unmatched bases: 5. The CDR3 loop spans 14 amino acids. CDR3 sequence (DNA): TGTGCCAGCAGCTTCGACAGGGCTAACTACGAGCAGTACTTC. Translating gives CASSFDRANYEQYF.

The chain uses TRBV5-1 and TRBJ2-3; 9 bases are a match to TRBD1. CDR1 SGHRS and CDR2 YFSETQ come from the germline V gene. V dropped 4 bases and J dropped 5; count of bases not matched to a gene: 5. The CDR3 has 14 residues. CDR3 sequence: CASSEQGAIDTQYF. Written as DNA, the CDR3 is TGCGCCAGCAGCGAACAGGGGGCAATAGATACGCAGTATTTT.

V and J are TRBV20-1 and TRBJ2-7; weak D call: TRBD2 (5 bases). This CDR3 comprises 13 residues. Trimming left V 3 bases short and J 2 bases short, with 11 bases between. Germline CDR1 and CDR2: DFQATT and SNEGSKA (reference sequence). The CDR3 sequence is CSASSGSTYEQYF. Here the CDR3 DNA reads TGCAGTGCTAGTTCGGGGTCCACCTACGAGCAGTACTTC.

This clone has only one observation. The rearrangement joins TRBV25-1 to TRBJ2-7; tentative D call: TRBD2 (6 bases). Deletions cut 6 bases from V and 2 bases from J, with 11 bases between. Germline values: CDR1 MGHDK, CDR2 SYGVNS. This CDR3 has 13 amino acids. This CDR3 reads CASSAGGTYEQYF. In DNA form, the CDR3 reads TGTGCCAGCAGCGCCGGGGGAACCTACGAGCAGTACTTC.

CDR3 sequence reads: CASSIEDPDIQYF. The CDR3 DNA sequence: TGTGCCAGTAGTATAGAAGATCCGGACATTCAGTACTTC. This sequence joins TRBV19 and TRBJ2-4; D is uncertain. Germline-derived CDR1 and CDR2 are LNHDA and SQIVND (reference sequence). The V end was cut by 0 bases, the J end by 8 bases, with 8 bases between. The CDR3 consists of 13 residues.

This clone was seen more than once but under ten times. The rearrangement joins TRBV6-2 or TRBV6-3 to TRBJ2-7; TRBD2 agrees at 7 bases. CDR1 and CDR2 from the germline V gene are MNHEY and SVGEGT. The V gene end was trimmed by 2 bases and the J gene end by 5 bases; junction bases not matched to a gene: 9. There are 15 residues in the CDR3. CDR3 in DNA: TGTGCCAGCAGTTACCGGGCGGGAGTTTCAGACGAGCAGTACTTC. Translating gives CASSYRAGVSDEQYF.

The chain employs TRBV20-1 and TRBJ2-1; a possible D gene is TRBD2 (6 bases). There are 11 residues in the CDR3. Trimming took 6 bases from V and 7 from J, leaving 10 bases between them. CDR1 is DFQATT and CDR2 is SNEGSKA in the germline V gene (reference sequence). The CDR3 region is CSAGEVNEQFF. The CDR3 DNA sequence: TGCAGTGCCGGGGAGGTGAATGAGCAGTTCTTC.

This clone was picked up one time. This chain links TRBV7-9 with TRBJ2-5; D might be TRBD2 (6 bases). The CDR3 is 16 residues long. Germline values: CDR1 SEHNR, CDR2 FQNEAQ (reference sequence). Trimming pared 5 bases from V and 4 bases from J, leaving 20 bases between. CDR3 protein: CASSTTSGLPVETQYF. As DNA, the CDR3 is TGTGCCAGCAGCACTACTTCGGGACTCCCGGTAGAGACCCAGTACTTC.

CDR3 coding DNA: TGTGCCAGCAGGCGGACCCTGGATAAGGATCAGCCCCAGCATTTT. It is translated as CASRRTLDKDQPQHF. The chain employs TRBV6-5 and TRBJ1-5; D gene uncertain. V lost 6 bases, J lost 5 bases, and 17 bases lay in between. The germline V gene encodes CDR1 MNHEY and CDR2 SVGAGI. The CDR3 extends over 15 amino acids.

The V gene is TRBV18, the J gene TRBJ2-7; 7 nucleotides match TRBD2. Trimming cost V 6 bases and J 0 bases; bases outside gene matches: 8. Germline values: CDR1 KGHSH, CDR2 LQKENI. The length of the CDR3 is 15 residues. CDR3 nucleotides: TGTGCCAGCTCGACCGAGGGCGGGAGCTCCTACGAGCAGTACTTC. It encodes CASSTEGGSSYEQYF.

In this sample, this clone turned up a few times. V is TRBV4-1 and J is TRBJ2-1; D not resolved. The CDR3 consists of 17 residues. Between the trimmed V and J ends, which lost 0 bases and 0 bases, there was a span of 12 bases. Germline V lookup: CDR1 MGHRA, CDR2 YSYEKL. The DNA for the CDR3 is TGCGCCAGCAGCCAAGATGCGGCCGCCAGCTCCTACAATGAGCAGTTCTTC. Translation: CASSQDAAASSYNEQFF.

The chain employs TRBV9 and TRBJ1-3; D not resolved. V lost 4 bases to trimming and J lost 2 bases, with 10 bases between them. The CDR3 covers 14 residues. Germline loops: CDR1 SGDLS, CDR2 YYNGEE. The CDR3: CASSNQVPGNTIYF. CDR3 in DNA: TGTGCCAGCAGCAATCAGGTTCCTGGAAACACCATATATTTT.